The clone carrying this TCR beta chain was recorded many times. The data were taken from a study of regulatory T cells in long-lasting Graves disease. This CDR3 spans 15 amino acids. CDR1 and CDR2 (germline): SGHDN, FVKESK. Trimming removed 1 base from V and 1 base from J; junction bases left unmatched: 3. The time point: newly diagnosed GD, antithyroid drugs for less than 3 months. Generation of the TCR library employed RNA extracted from PBMCs. Investigators prepared the TCR beta libraries by applying iRepertoire HTBI primers and Arm-PCR of CDR3 regions. TCRdb ran MiXCR on the multiplex PCR reads and lists one entry per CDR3 protein. The sample carries about 220,000 distinct CDR3 sequences, approximately 19% recorded once. This sample was shared with a second study, whose subject was T cells in Graves' hyperthyroidism and ophthalmopathy.

The sequence derives from a woman in her 30s with Graves disease. V usage is TRBV14 and J usage is TRBJ2-5; 7 bases map to TRBD1. Sequencing was performed on peripheral blood mononuclear cells (PBMCs), taken at new diagnosis, from a patient treated with antithyroid drugs. CDR3 bases: TGTGCCAGCAGCCAAGCGGGGACAGCCCAAGAGACCCAGTACTTC. It codes for CASSQAGTAQETQYF.